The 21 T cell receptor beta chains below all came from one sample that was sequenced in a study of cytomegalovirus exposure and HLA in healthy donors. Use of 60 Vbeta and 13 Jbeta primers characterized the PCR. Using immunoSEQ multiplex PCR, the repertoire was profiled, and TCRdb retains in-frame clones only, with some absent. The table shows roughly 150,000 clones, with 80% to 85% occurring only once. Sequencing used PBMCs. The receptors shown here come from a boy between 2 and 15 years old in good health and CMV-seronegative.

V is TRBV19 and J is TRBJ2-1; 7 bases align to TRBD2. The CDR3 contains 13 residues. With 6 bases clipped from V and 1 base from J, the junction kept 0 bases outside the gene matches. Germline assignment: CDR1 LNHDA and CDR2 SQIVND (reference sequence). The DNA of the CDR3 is TGTGCCAGTAGCGGGAGGTCCTACAATGAGCAGTTCTTC. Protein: CASSGRSYNEQFF.

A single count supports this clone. CDR3 coding DNA: TGTGCCAGCAGTTCGACAGGGGACGGCGCTCACTACGAGCAGTACTTC. It yields the protein CASSSTGDGAHYEQYF. V is TRBV28 and J is TRBJ2-7; 8 bases map to TRBD1. The J segment lost 3 bases and the V segment lost 4 bases, leaving 11 bases of the junction unmatched. Germline V gene data show CDR1 as MDHEN and CDR2 as SYDVKM. The CDR3 consists of 16 residues.

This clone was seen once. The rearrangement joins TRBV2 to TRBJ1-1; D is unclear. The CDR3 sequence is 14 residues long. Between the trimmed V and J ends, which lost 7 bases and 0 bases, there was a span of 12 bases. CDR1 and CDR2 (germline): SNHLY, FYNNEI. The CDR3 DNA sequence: TGTGCCAGCACCCCCGACATAATGAACACTGAAGCTTTCTTT. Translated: CASTPDIMNTEAFF. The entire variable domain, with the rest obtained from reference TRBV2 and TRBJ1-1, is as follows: EPEVTQTPSHQVTQMGQEVILRCVPISNHLYFYWYRQILGQKVEFLVSFYNNEISEKSEIFDDQFSVERPDGSNFTLKIRSTKLEDSAMYFCASTPDIMNTEAFFGQGTRLTVV.

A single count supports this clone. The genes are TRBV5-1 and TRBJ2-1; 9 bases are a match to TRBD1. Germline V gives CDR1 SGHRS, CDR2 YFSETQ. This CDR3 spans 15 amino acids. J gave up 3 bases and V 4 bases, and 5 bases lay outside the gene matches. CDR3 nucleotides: TGCGCCAGCAGCAGGGGACAGGGCATCTACAATGAGCAGTTCTTC. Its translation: CASSRGQGIYNEQFF.

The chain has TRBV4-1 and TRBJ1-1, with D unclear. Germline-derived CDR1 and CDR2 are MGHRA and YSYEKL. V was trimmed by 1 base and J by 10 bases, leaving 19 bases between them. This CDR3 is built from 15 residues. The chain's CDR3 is CASSQVPGSGIIAFF. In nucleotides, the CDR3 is TGCGCCAGCAGCCAAGTACCGGGCTCGGGGATTATAGCTTTCTTT.

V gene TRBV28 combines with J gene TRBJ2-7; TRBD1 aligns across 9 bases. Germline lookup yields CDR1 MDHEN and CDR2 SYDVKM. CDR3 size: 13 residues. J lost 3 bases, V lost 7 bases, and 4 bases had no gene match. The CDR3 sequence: CASTLTGGYEQYF. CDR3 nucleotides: TGTGCCAGCACCTTGACAGGGGGCTACGAGCAGTACTTC. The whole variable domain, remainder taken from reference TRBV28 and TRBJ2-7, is DVKVTQSSRYLVKRTGEKVFLECVQDMDHENMFWYRQDPGLGLRLIYFSYDVKMKEKGDIPEGYSVSREKKERFSLILESASTNQTSMYLCASTLTGGYEQYFGPGTRLTVT.

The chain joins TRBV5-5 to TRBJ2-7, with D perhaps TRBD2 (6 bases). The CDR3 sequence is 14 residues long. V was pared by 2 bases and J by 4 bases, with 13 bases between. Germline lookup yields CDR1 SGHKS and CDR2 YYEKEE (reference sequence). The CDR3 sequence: CASSFPLGGYEQYF. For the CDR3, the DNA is TGTGCCAGCAGCTTCCCCCTGGGGGGATACGAGCAGTACTTC.

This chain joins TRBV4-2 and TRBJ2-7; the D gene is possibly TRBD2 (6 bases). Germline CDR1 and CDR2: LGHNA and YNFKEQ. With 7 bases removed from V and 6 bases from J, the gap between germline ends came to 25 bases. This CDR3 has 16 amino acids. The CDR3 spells CASTENRGGTGCEQYF. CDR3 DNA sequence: TGTGCCAGCACTGAAAACCGGGGCGGGACCGGGTGCGAGCAGTACTTC.

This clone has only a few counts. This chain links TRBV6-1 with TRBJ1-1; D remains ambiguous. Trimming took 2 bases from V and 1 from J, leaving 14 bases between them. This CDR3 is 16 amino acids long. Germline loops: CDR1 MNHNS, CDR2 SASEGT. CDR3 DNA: TGTGCCAGCAGTGAAAATCTTTTGGGCAGGAACACTGAAGCTTTCTTT. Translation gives CASSENLLGRNTEAFF.

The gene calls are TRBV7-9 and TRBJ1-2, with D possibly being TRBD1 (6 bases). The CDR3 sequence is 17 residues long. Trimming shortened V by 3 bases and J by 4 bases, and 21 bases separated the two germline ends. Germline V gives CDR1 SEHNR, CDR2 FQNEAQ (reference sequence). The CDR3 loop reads CASSFKGAAGAVYGYTF. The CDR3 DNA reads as TGTGCCAGCAGCTTTAAAGGCGCTGCAGGGGCCGTCTATGGCTACACCTTC.

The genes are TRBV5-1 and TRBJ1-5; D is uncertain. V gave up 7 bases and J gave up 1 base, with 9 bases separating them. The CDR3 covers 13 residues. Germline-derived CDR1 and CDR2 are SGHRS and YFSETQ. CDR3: CASSEVSNQPQHF. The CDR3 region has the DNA TGCGCCAGCTCCGAGGTGAGCAATCAGCCCCAGCATTTT.

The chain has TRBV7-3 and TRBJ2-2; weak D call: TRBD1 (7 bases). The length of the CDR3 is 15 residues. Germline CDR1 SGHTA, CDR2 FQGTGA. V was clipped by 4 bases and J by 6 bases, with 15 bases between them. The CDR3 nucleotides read TGTGCCAGCAGCTCCGCCCAGGGGGAGGCCGGGGAGCTGTTTTTT. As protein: CASSSAQGEAGELFF.

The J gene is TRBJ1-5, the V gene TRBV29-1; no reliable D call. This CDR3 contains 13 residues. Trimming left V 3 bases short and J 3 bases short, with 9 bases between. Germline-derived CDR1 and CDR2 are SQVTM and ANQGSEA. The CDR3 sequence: CSVESGHNQPQHF. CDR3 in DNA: TGCAGCGTTGAGTCAGGCCACAATCAGCCCCAGCATTTT.

The chain's CDR3 is CASSYLGGGVSHEQFF. CDR3 bases: TGTGCCAGCAGTTACTTAGGCGGGGGGGTTTCCCATGAGCAGTTCTTC. The chain has TRBV6-5 and TRBJ2-1; 9 bases line up with TRBD2. Trimming at V came to 1 base and at J to 8 bases, leaving 9 bases not matched to a gene. CDR1 is MNHEY and CDR2 is SVGAGI in the germline V gene. The CDR3 loop spans 16 amino acids.

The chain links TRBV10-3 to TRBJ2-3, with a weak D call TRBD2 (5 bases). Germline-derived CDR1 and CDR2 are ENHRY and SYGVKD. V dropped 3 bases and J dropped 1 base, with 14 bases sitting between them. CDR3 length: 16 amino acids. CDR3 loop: CAISDRGEEGTDTQYF. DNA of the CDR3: TGTGCCATCAGTGATCGGGGAGAGGAGGGCACAGATACGCAGTATTTT.

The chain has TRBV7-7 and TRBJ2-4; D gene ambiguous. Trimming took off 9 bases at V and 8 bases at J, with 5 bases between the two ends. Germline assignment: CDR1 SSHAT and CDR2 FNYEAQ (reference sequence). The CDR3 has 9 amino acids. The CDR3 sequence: CARAHIQYF. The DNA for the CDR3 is TGTGCCAGGGCTCACATTCAGTACTTC.

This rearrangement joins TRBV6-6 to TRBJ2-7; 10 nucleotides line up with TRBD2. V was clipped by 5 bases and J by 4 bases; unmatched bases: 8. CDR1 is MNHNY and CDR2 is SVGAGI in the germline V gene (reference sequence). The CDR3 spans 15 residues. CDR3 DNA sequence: TGTGCCAGCAGTGTGGAAGCTAGCGGGAGTTACGAGCAGTACTTC. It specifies CASSVEASGSYEQYF.

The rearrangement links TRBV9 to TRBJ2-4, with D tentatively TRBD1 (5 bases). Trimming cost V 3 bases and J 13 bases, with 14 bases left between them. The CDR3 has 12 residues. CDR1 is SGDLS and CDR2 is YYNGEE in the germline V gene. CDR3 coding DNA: TGTGCCAGCAGCGGAAGTACAGGAAGACAGTACTTC. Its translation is CASSGSTGRQYF. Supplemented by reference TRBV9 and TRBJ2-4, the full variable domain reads DSGVTQTPKHLITATGQRVTLRCSPRSGDLSVYWYQQSLDQGLQFLIQYYNGEERAKGNILERFSAQQFPDLHSELNLSSLELGDSALYFCASSGSTGRQYFGAGTRLSVL.

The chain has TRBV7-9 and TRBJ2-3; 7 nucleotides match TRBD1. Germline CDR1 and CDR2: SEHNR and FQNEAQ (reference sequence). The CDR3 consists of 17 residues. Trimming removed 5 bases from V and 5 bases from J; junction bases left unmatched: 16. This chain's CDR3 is CASSPGSAGGYLDTQYF. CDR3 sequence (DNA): TGTGCCAGCAGCCCCGGTTCGGCAGGGGGATACCTAGATACGCAGTATTTT.

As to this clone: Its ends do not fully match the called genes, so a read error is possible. CDR3 amino acids: CSSIQLTGREGEKLFF. The CDR3 DNA follows: TGTTCCAGCATCCAATTAACAGGGAGGGAAGGTGAAAAACTGTTTTTT. The V gene is TRBV7-9, the J gene TRBJ1-4; D is perhaps TRBD1 (6 bases). Germline CDR1 SEHNR, CDR2 FQNEAQ (reference sequence). The CDR3 is 16 amino acids.

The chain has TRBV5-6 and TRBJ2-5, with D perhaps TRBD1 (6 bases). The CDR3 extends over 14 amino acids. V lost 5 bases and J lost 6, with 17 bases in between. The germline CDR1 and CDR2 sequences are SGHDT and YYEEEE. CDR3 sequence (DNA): TGTGCCAGCAGAGCACCGGGACAACGGAAGACCCAGTACTTC. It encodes CASRAPGQRKTQYF.